These 7 T cell receptor beta chains were all obtained from the same sample, sequenced in a study of PD-1 blockade in classical Hodgkin lymphoma. TCRdb keeps only in-frame clones here, not all; method: immunoSEQ multiplex PCR. This sample carries roughly 92,000 clones, roughly 92% of them seen once, and the ten largest clones take 2.8%. All the patients suffered relapse after autologous stem cell transplantation, and brentuximab vedotin exposure differed. Here the sequenced sample was peripheral blood mononuclear cells (PBMCs), taken at baseline. All receptors come from a human donor with classical Hodgkin lymphoma.

The rearrangement uses TRBV30 and TRBJ1-5; D is unresolved. This CDR3 is 14 amino acids long. Germline CDR1 reads GTSNPN; CDR2 reads SVGIG (reference sequence). V lost 0 bases and J 2 bases, leaving 8 bases between the germline ends. The CDR3 loop is CAWSVNSGNQPQHF. In DNA form, the CDR3 reads TGTGCCTGGAGTGTAAATTCGGGCAATCAGCCCCAGCATTTT. Using reference TRBV30 and TRBJ1-5 for the parts outside the CDR3, the full variable domain is SQTIHQWPATLVQPVGSPLSLECTVEGTSNPNLYWYRQAAGRGLQLLFYSVGIGQISSEVPQNLSASRPQDRQFILSSKKLLLSDSGFYLCAWSVNSGNQPQHFGDGTRLSIL.

The chain joins TRBV6-1 to TRBJ2-4; maybe TRBD1 (6 bases). CDR1 is MNHNS and CDR2 is SASEGT in the germline V gene. CDR3 length: 12 residues. V was clipped by 8 bases and J by 8 bases, with 13 bases between them. CDR3 coding DNA: TGTGCCAGCCAGCAACAGGGTTACATTCAGTACTTC. Protein sequence: CASQQQGYIQYF.

The chain carries TRBV21-1 and TRBJ2-7; the table's D call of TRBD1 was not tested on the DNA. TRBV21-1 constitutes a pseudogene. The CDR3 totals 15 residues. In DNA, the CDR3 is TGTGCCAGCAGCAAAGGGGGACAGGCGTCCTACGAGCAGTACTTC. Encoded protein: CASSKGGQASYEQYF.

This clone was recorded once. CDR3 in amino acids: CASRHRQEARRNTEAFF. The CDR3 DNA sequence: TGTGCCAGCCGACATCGACAGGAGGCGCGAAGGAACACTGAAGCTTTCTTT. V gene TRBV27 combines with J gene TRBJ1-1; possibly TRBD1 for D (6 bases). Trimming took 8 bases from V and 1 from J, leaving 23 bases between them. From germline, CDR1 is MNHEY and CDR2 SMNVEV (reference sequence). This CDR3 has 17 residues.

The chain employs TRBV6-1 and TRBJ1-2, with D unresolved. In germline, CDR1 is MNHNS, CDR2 SASEGT. There are 13 residues in the CDR3. V lost 6 bases, J lost 8 bases, and 16 bases lay in between. The CDR3 loop reads CASRDRGVSGYTF. The CDR3 DNA reads TGTGCCAGCAGGGATCGAGGCGTTAGCGGCTACACCTTC.

The chain uses TRBV5-4 and TRBJ1-3; the D gene is possibly TRBD1 (5 bases). CDR3 length equals 13 residues. The V end lost 5 bases, the J end lost 6 bases, and 12 bases lay between the germline ends. CDR1 is SGHNT, CDR2 YYREEE, per germline (reference sequence). CDR3 residues: CASSPGGKNTIYF. CDR3 nucleotides: TGTGCCAGCAGTCCCGGGGGTAAAAACACCATATATTTT.

This chain uses TRBV19 with TRBJ2-7; TRBD1 is a possible D gene (6 bases). Trimming pared 4 bases from V and 0 bases from J, leaving 13 bases between. Germline CDR1 LNHDA, CDR2 SQIVND (reference sequence). The CDR3 extends over 15 amino acids. For the CDR3, the DNA is TGTGCCAGTAGTAAGCAGGGGCTTTCCTCCTACGAGCAGTACTTC. Translating it yields CASSKQGLSSYEQYF.